Listed below are T cell receptor beta chains from one sample, sequenced in a study of siplizumab effects on memory and regulatory T cells. The repertoire was sequenced with immunoSEQ multiplex PCR; TCRdb's copy has only in-frame clones and lacks some. The sample yields about 100,000 clones, over 90% seen once. Sequenced input: non-Treg CD4+ T cells sorted from blood. These TCRs come from a human donor in good health. Each CDR3 is given with its conserved first and last residue. D genes are given only for firm matches. The size field is filled for only some rows; it gives once, few, many or a size class.

size: -
J: TRBJ1-2
D: -
V: TRBV6-5
DNA: TGTGCCAGCAGTGAGGACACCAACTATGGCTACACCTTC
CDR3: CASSEDTNYGYTF

size: -
J: TRBJ2-3
D: TRBD2
V: TRBV6-5
DNA: TGTGCCGCGGGGGACACAGATACGCAGTATTTT
CDR3: CAAGDTDTQYF

size: -
J: TRBJ2-2
D: -
V: TRBV10-2
DNA: TGCGCCAGCAGTGGGAGGGTCCCCACCGGGGAGCTGTTTTTT
CDR3: CASSGRVPTGELFF

size: -
J: TRBJ1-5
D: -
V: TRBV6-4
DNA: TGTGCCAGCAGTGACTCGCCGGGACACACACGGGGCAGCAATCAGCCCCAGCATTTT
CDR3: CASSDSPGHTRGSNQPQHF

size: -
J: TRBJ2-7
D: -
V: TRBV5-6
DNA: TGTGCCAGCAGCTTGGTAGGGGGCGAGCAGTACTTC
CDR3: CASSLVGGEQYF

size: -
J: TRBJ2-3
D: -
V: TRBV7-2
DNA: TGTGCCAGCAGCTTAATCGATAGAGATACGCAGTATTTT
CDR3: CASSLIDRDTQYF

size: once
J: TRBJ2-4
D: -
V: TRBV5-4
DNA: TGTGCCAGCAGCCTGGGGACCGGGACTCCGCTGTACTTC
CDR3: CASSLGTGTPLYF

size: -
J: TRBJ2-7
D: -
V: TRBV2
DNA: TGTGCCAGCAGTGAAGCCTCCCCCAGCGGCCGGGAGCAGTACTTC
CDR3: CASSEASPSGREQYF

size: -
J: TRBJ2-6
D: -
V: TRBV9
DNA: TGTGCCAGCAGCGTAGACCCCCACTCTGGGGCCAACGTCCTGACTTTC
CDR3: CASSVDPHSGANVLTF

size: -
J: TRBJ2-3
D: -
V: TRBV19
DNA: TGTGCCAGTAGCCGGGACGGAAGACACACAGATACGCAGTATTTT
CDR3: CASSRDGRHTDTQYF

size: -
J: TRBJ2-2
D: TRBD2
V: TRBV18
DNA: TGTGCCAGCTCACCACCCTCCCAATTGGCTAGCGGGAGCACCGGGGAGCTGTTTTTT
CDR3: CASSPPSQLASGSTGELFF

size: once
J: TRBJ1-1
D: -
V: TRBV5-1
DNA: TGCGCCAGCAGCTTGGGCATAAATTATTGGAACACTGAAGCTTTCTTT
CDR3: CASSLGINYWNTEAFF

size: -
J: TRBJ1-1
D: -
V: TRBV5-1
DNA: TGCGCCAGCAGCTTGCGCCTAGTACAAAACAGGGAGGACACTGAAGCTTTCTTT
CDR3: CASSLRLVQNREDTEAFF

size: -
J: TRBJ2-2
D: -
V: TRBV11-3
DNA: TGTGCCAGCAGCTTAGTAGGCGGTCTAAGGAACACCGGGGAGCTGTTTTTT
CDR3: CASSLVGGLRNTGELFF

size: -
J: TRBJ1-1
D: -
V: TRBV19
DNA: TGTGCCAGTAGTATCGCCGAGAACACTGAAGCTTTCTTT
CDR3: CASSIAENTEAFF

size: -
J: TRBJ2-5
D: -
V: TRBV11-2
DNA: TGTGCCAGCAGCTTAAGCCAGCAAGAGACCCAGTACTTC
CDR3: CASSLSQQETQYF

size: few
J: TRBJ2-7
D: TRBD2
V: TRBV19
DNA: TGTGCCAGTAGTACCTTAGCGGGAGGGGATTACGAGCAGTACTTC
CDR3: CASSTLAGGDYEQYF

size: -
J: TRBJ2-3
D: TRBD2
V: TRBV5-4
DNA: TGTGCCAGCAGCTTGGGACTAGCAGGGACAGATACGCAGTATTTT
CDR3: CASSLGLAGTDTQYF

size: once
J: TRBJ2-3
D: TRBD1
V: TRBV29-1
DNA: TGCAGCGTTGGTGCCTCAGGGGGCGCGAGTTTTCGGACAGATACGCAGTATTTT
CDR3: CSVGASGGASFRTDTQYF

size: -
J: TRBJ1-2
D: TRBD1
V: TRBV6-1
DNA: TGTGCCAGCAGTAACCGGGACAGAGACTATGGCTACACCTTC
CDR3: CASSNRDRDYGYTF

size: -
J: TRBJ2-5
D: TRBD1
V: TRBV19
DNA: TGTGCCAGTAGTTCCGACAGGGGCCAAGAGACCCAGTACTTC
CDR3: CASSSDRGQETQYF

size: -
J: TRBJ1-1
D: -
V: TRBV12-5
DNA: TGTGCTAGTGTCTTGGGGGGGTTCTCTGAAGCTTTCTTT
CDR3: CASVLGGFSEAFF